This T cell receptor beta chain was sequenced in a study of blood T cell repertoires in COVID-19. Study in general: The United States, Italy and Spain provided the acute and convalescent COVID-19 samples. T cells, B-cell-depleted T cells, or PBMCs supplied cDNA or gDNA.

Seattle patients were enrolled during active infection and followed longitudinally. This clone was recorded only once. In the study's own analysis: Reference gene primers were amplified, and this amplification served to estimate nucleated cell counts. Clones were sequenced by immunoSEQ multiplex PCR, and TCRdb holds only the in-frame ones, with some missing. Clone size and V and J calls were adopted from that table, with D and trimming inferred from the DNA. The profile shows roughly 81,000 clones, 70% to 85% of them singletons. The V end was cut by 6 bases, the J end by 0 bases, with 15 bases between. The CDR3 runs to 15 residues. Germline V gene data show CDR1 as MNHEY and CDR2 as SVGAGI.

Sequences were obtained from peripheral blood. This TCR came from a woman older than 75 with COVID-19, enrolled during active disease. The chain uses TRBV6-5 and TRBJ2-7, with D possibly TRBD1 on 6 matching bases. CDR3 nucleotide sequence: TGTGCCAGCAGCCCCCACGGGACACTCTCCTACGAGCAGTACTTC. Its protein is CASSPHGTLSYEQYF.